The rows below give T cell receptor beta chains drawn from one sample of a study of blood T cell repertoires in COVID-19. Measured with immunoSEQ multiplex PCR; TCRdb has only the in-frame clones, and not every one. This table holds approximately 350,000 clones, 80% to 90% found once. Material for sequencing was peripheral blood. The receptors here all came from a man between 35 and 55 years old with acute or convalescent COVID-19. Both conserved end residues are part of each CDR3. The D gene is left open where the match is weak. For some rows the clone size is stated as once, few or many, or as a class when expanded; others skip it.

clone_size: -
d_call: TRBD2
v_call: TRBV27
j_call: TRBJ2-3
cdr3_nt: TGTGCCAGCAGTTCCCCGACTAGCGGGAGGGCAGATACGCAGTATTTT
cdr3_aa: CASSSPTSGRADTQYF

clone_size: -
d_call: TRBD2
v_call: TRBV6-2/TRBV6-3
j_call: TRBJ2-2
cdr3_nt: TGTGCCAGCAGTTTAGGACTAGCGGGCACCGGGGAGCTGTTTTTT
cdr3_aa: CASSLGLAGTGELFF

clone_size: -
d_call: -
v_call: TRBV30
j_call: TRBJ2-1
cdr3_nt: TGTGCCTGGACGGCGGGGAATGAGCAGTTCTTC
cdr3_aa: CAWTAGNEQFF

clone_size: -
d_call: -
v_call: TRBV19
j_call: TRBJ1-5
cdr3_nt: TGTGCCAGTAGTATGGGCCAGCCCAATCAGCCCCAGCATTTT
cdr3_aa: CASSMGQPNQPQHF

clone_size: -
d_call: -
v_call: TRBV20-1
j_call: TRBJ1-3
cdr3_nt: TGCAGTGCTAGTGTTGGGCAGGTTGGAAACACCATATATTTT
cdr3_aa: CSASVGQVGNTIYF

clone_size: -
d_call: -
v_call: TRBV5-5
j_call: TRBJ1-1
cdr3_nt: TGTGCCAGCAGCTTGCGGAGTGTGAACACTGAAGCTTTCTTT
cdr3_aa: CASSLRSVNTEAFF

clone_size: -
d_call: -
v_call: TRBV3-1/TRBV3-2
j_call: TRBJ1-1
cdr3_nt: TGTGCCAGCAGCCTACGGGGGGAAGCTTTCTTT
cdr3_aa: CASSLRGEAFF

clone_size: -
d_call: -
v_call: TRBV3-1/TRBV3-2
j_call: TRBJ1-1
cdr3_nt: TGTGCCAGCAGCCTGGACTCTCGAAACACTGAAGCTTTCTTT
cdr3_aa: CASSLDSRNTEAFF

clone_size: -
d_call: TRBD1
v_call: TRBV19
j_call: TRBJ2-7
cdr3_nt: TGTGCCAGTAGTACGTCGACAGGGCCCCTATATGACGAGCAGTACTTC
cdr3_aa: CASSTSTGPLYDEQYF

clone_size: few
d_call: TRBD1
v_call: TRBV2
j_call: TRBJ2-7
cdr3_nt: TGTGCCAGCAGAACCACAGGGGTTGTCTACGAGCAGTACTTC
cdr3_aa: CASRTTGVVYEQYF

clone_size: -
d_call: -
v_call: TRBV6-5
j_call: TRBJ2-3
cdr3_nt: TGTGCCAGCAGTTACGTCTCTACCTTTAGAGATACGCAGTATTTT
cdr3_aa: CASSYVSTFRDTQYF

clone_size: few
d_call: -
v_call: TRBV5-4
j_call: TRBJ2-3
cdr3_nt: TGTGCCAGCAGCTTGAGAGGGAGGGGGGATACGCAGTATTTT
cdr3_aa: CASSLRGRGDTQYF

clone_size: -
d_call: -
v_call: TRBV14
j_call: TRBJ1-3
cdr3_nt: TGTGCCAGCAGCCAAGTAAGCCGGAGTTTTTCTCTGGAAGGGGGTATGATATATTTT
cdr3_aa: CASSQVSRSFSLEGGMIYF

clone_size: -
d_call: -
v_call: TRBV28
j_call: TRBJ1-6
cdr3_nt: TGTGCCAGCAGTTGGACAGAAAATAATTCACCCCTCCACTTT
cdr3_aa: CASSWTENNSPLHF

clone_size: -
d_call: TRBD1
v_call: TRBV28
j_call: TRBJ2-5
cdr3_nt: TGTGCCAGCAGTGGCACCCAGACAGGGTATTCGTTTAAGGAGACCCAGTACTTC
cdr3_aa: CASSGTQTGYSFKETQYF

clone_size: -
d_call: -
v_call: TRBV5-4
j_call: TRBJ2-7
cdr3_nt: TGTGCCAGCAGCTCCAGTCCAGGGTCCCACGAGCAGTACTTC
cdr3_aa: CASSSSPGSHEQYF

clone_size: -
d_call: -
v_call: TRBV9
j_call: TRBJ1-3
cdr3_nt: TGTGCCAGCAGCGTAGTAGCAGGGGTCGGAAACACCATATATTTT
cdr3_aa: CASSVVAGVGNTIYF

clone_size: -
d_call: -
v_call: TRBV5-1
j_call: TRBJ1-1
cdr3_nt: TGCGCCAGCAGCTTGGTGCAGGAAAACACTGAAGCTTTCTTT
cdr3_aa: CASSLVQENTEAFF

clone_size: -
d_call: TRBD1
v_call: TRBV4-1
j_call: TRBJ2-7
cdr3_nt: TGCGCCAGCAGCCGGGACAGGGTCTTTCACGAGCAGTACTTC
cdr3_aa: CASSRDRVFHEQYF

clone_size: -
d_call: -
v_call: TRBV6-1
j_call: TRBJ2-7
cdr3_nt: TGTGCCAGCAGTGAACAAAACAGGGAAGTTTACGAGCAGTACTTC
cdr3_aa: CASSEQNREVYEQYF

clone_size: once
d_call: TRBD1
v_call: TRBV30
j_call: TRBJ1-1
cdr3_nt: TGTGCCTGGAGCCGCAGGGGGATTGAGGGCACTGAAGCTTTCTTT
cdr3_aa: CAWSRRGIEGTEAFF

clone_size: -
d_call: TRBD1
v_call: TRBV6-5
j_call: TRBJ2-1
cdr3_nt: TGTGCCAGCAAAAAAGACAGGGTGGATGAGCAGTTCTTC
cdr3_aa: CASKKDRVDEQFF

clone_size: -
d_call: -
v_call: TRBV6-5
j_call: TRBJ1-6
cdr3_nt: TGTGCCAGTACCCCAGGGGTCAGGTCACCCCTCCACTTT
cdr3_aa: CASTPGVRSPLHF

clone_size: -
d_call: -
v_call: TRBV9
j_call: TRBJ2-2
cdr3_nt: TGTGCCAGCAGCCCCCGTCTCAGCGCGAACACCGGGGAGCTGTTTTTT
cdr3_aa: CASSPRLSANTGELFF

clone_size: -
d_call: -
v_call: TRBV29-1
j_call: TRBJ1-5
cdr3_nt: TGCAGCACTTCAGACAGAACCGGCCAGCCCCAGCATTTT
cdr3_aa: CSTSDRTGQPQHF

clone_size: -
d_call: TRBD2
v_call: TRBV7-3
j_call: TRBJ2-1
cdr3_nt: TGTGCCAGCAGCTTAGGACTAGCGGGGTACAATGAGCAGTTCTTC
cdr3_aa: CASSLGLAGYNEQFF

clone_size: -
d_call: TRBD2
v_call: TRBV7-6
j_call: TRBJ2-7
cdr3_nt: TGTGCCAGCAGCTTAGCGGCGGGGGGATCCTACGAGCAGTACTTC
cdr3_aa: CASSLAAGGSYEQYF